Each of the 13 T cell receptor beta chains below was sequenced from the same sample in a study of blood T cell repertoires in COVID-19. TCRdb's table, derived via immunoSEQ multiplex PCR, lists solely in-frame clones and lacks some. The data show some 300,000 clones, roughly 87% seen once. Sequenced sample: peripheral blood. The source of these receptors is a man between 18 and 35 years old with active or convalescent COVID-19.

The CDR3: CASSSPGLRLWTGELFF. The CDR3, as DNA: TGTGCCAGCAGCTCTCCGGGACTCCGGCTGTGGACCGGGGAGCTGTTTTTT. V usage is TRBV7-8 and J usage is TRBJ2-2, with D tentatively TRBD2 (6 bases). The CDR3 covers 17 residues. The V gene's germline CDR1 is SGHVS and CDR2 FQNEAQ. V was shortened by 4 bases and J by 5 bases, with 20 bases between the two germline ends.

This chain connects TRBV4-1 to TRBJ2-7; 8 bases are shared with TRBD1. The ends lost 1 base at V and 2 bases at J; junction bases unmatched: 13. The germline V gene encodes CDR1 MGHRA and CDR2 YSYEKL. There are 18 residues in the CDR3. CDR3 nucleotide sequence: TGCGCCAGCAGCCAAGGTGGTAATTTGGGGACAGGCCCCTACGAGCAGTACTTC. It translates to CASSQGGNLGTGPYEQYF.

The rearrangement joins TRBV27 to TRBJ2-1; a possible D gene is TRBD2 (6 bases). The CDR3 length is 13 residues. V dropped 1 base and J dropped 7 bases, with 8 bases sitting between them. CDR1 and CDR2 (germline): MNHEY, SMNVEV (reference sequence). CDR3 amino acids: CASSLFGGNEQFF. The CDR3 coding sequence is TGTGCCAGCAGTTTATTCGGGGGAAATGAGCAGTTCTTC.

V usage is TRBV28 and J usage is TRBJ1-5; D uncertain. Between the trimmed V and J ends, which lost 6 bases and 9 bases, there was a span of 12 bases. This CDR3 is 12 amino acids long. Germline V gene sequence: CDR1 MDHEN, CDR2 SYDVKM. CDR3 coding DNA: TGTGCCAGCAGCCCCCCCGAGAGGCCCCAGCATTTT. Amino acids: CASSPPERPQHF.

The V and J genes are TRBV7-9 and TRBJ2-7, with TRBD2 matching over 10 bases. Germline V gene sequence: CDR1 SEHNR, CDR2 FQNEAQ (reference sequence). CDR3 size: 16 residues. J was trimmed by 6 bases and V by 4 bases; bases with no gene match: 12. CDR3 residues: CASSSTKSGRAREQYF. CDR3 sequence (DNA): TGTGCCAGCAGCTCGACAAAAAGCGGGAGGGCCCGCGAGCAGTACTTC.

V gene TRBV19 combines with J gene TRBJ1-6, with a weak D call TRBD1 (6 bases). Per the germline V gene, CDR1 is LNHDA and CDR2 is SQIVND (reference sequence). This CDR3 is built from 13 residues. The V end was cut by 6 bases, the J end by 15 bases, with 18 bases between. Here the CDR3 reads CASSPGTPRFLHF. The CDR3 DNA follows: TGTGCCAGTAGCCCCGGGACACCGCGATTCCTCCACTTT. Full variable domain (missing parts from reference TRBV19 and TRBJ1-6): DGGITQSPKYLFRKEGQNVTLSCEQNLNHDAMYWYRQDPGQGLRLIYYSQIVNDFQKGDIAEGYSVSREKKESFPLTVTSAQKNPTAFYLCASSPGTPRFLHFGNGTRLTVT.

The sample holds a few counts of this clone. The rearrangement joins TRBV19 to TRBJ1-5, with a tentative D call TRBD1 (6 bases). Germline assignment: CDR1 LNHDA and CDR2 SQIVND (reference sequence). The CDR3 covers 15 residues. The germline V and J ends were trimmed by 3 bases and 6 bases, with 15 bases remaining between them. CDR3 loop: CASSIGTGISQPQHF. CDR3 bases: TGTGCCAGTAGTATTGGAACAGGGATTAGTCAGCCCCAGCATTTT. The complete variable domain, with remaining parts taken from reference TRBV19 and TRBJ1-5, reads DGGITQSPKYLFRKEGQNVTLSCEQNLNHDAMYWYRQDPGQGLRLIYYSQIVNDFQKGDIAEGYSVSREKKESFPLTVTSAQKNPTAFYLCASSIGTGISQPQHFGDGTRLSIL.

The chain combines TRBV27 with TRBJ1-3; TRBD1 might be the D (5 bases). CDR1 is MNHEY and CDR2 is SMNVEV in the germline V gene (reference sequence). The CDR3 spans 16 residues. V lost 6 bases and J 1 base, leaving 16 bases between the germline ends. The CDR3 protein is CASSRALRGSGNTIYF. DNA for the CDR3: TGTGCCAGCAGCCGAGCGCTTAGGGGTTCTGGAAACACCATATATTTT.

This chain uses TRBV28 with TRBJ2-5; 12 bases align to TRBD1. The germline V gene encodes CDR1 MDHEN and CDR2 SYDVKM. This CDR3 has 17 amino acids. Unmatched junction bases numbered 9, after V lost 4 bases and J lost 3 bases. This chain's CDR3 is CASSSLGQGAIKETQYF. Written as DNA, the CDR3 is TGTGCCAGCAGTTCACTGGGACAGGGGGCGATCAAAGAGACCCAGTACTTC.

The chain uses TRBV28 and TRBJ2-5, with 7 bases aligning to TRBD1. The germline V gene encodes CDR1 MDHEN and CDR2 SYDVKM. The CDR3 runs 16 residues. The J segment lost 1 base and the V segment lost 6 bases, leaving 11 bases of the junction unmatched. For the CDR3, the DNA is TGTGCCAGCAGCCTGGGAAAGGGGGCTTTCCAAGAGACCCAGTACTTC. This gives the protein CASSLGKGAFQETQYF.

The V and J genes are TRBV19 and TRBJ2-5; D may be TRBD2 (6 bases). V was trimmed by 8 bases and J by 2 bases, leaving 18 bases between them. The CDR3 extends over 15 amino acids. CDR1 LNHDA and CDR2 SQIVND come from the germline V gene (reference sequence). CDR3 DNA: TGTGCCAGTCGAACGGGTCTAGCGAGTCAAGAGACCCAGTACTTC. This encodes CASRTGLASQETQYF.

The J gene is TRBJ1-1, the V gene TRBV5-1; TRBD1 matches 8 bases. The CDR3 contains 17 residues. V dropped 4 bases and J dropped 0; count of bases not matched to a gene: 11. Germline V lookup: CDR1 SGHRS, CDR2 YFSETQ. The DNA of the CDR3 is TGCGCCAGCAGCGATAGGACAGGGTGGAGGGTGAACACTGAAGCTTTCTTT. Its protein is CASSDRTGWRVNTEAFF.

This clone was seen only a few times. The J gene is TRBJ1-1, the V gene TRBV29-1, with D unresolved. The CDR3 extends over 12 amino acids. Germline V gene lookup returns CDR1 SQVTM and CDR2 ANQGSEA. V lost 7 bases and J 4 bases, leaving 13 bases between the germline ends. The CDR3 region is CSAQWEATEAFF. In DNA form, the CDR3 reads TGCAGCGCCCAGTGGGAGGCCACTGAAGCTTTCTTT.